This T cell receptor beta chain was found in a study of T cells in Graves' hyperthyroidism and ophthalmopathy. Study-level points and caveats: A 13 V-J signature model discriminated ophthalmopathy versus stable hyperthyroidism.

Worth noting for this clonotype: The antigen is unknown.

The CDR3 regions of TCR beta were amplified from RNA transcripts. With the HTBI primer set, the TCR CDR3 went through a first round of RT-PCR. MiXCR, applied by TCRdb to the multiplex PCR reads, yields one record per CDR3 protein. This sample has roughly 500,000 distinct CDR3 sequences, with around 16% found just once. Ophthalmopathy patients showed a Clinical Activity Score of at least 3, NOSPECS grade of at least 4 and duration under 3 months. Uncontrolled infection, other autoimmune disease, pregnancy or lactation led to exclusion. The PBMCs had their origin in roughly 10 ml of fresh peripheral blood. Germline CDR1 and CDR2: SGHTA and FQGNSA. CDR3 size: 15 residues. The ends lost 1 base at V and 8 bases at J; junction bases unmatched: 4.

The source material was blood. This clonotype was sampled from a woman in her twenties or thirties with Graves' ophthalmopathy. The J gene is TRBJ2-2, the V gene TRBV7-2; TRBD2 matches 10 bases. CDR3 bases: TGTGCCAGCAGCTTAGTTACACTAGCGGGAGGGGAGCTGTTTTTT. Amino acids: CASSLVTLAGGELFF.